The subject of this entry is one T cell receptor beta chain. Assay used: immunoSEQ multiplex PCR; TCRdb lists only in-frame clones, some missing. The profile shows approximately 70,000 clones, about nine tenths of them singletons. The entry originates in a study of blood T cell repertoires in COVID-19. Per the germline V gene, CDR1 is MGHRA and CDR2 is YSYEKL. The CDR3 contains 13 residues. The ends lost 7 bases at V and 6 bases at J; junction bases unmatched: 1. The source of this sequence is a man in his forties or fifties with COVID-19, enrolled during active disease. Sequencing was done on a sample of peripheral blood. The V call is TRBV4-1, the J call TRBJ1-4; 11 bases are shared with TRBD1. The CDR3 DNA is TGCGCCAGCACGGGACAGGGGGATGAAAAACTGTTTTTT. Its protein product is CASTGQGDEKLFF.